This is a list of T cell receptor beta chains from one sample in a study of cytomegalovirus exposure and HLA in healthy donors. TCRdb's table, derived via immunoSEQ multiplex PCR, lists solely in-frame clones and lacks some. The sample holds around 150,000 clones, around 79% seen once. The sequenced sample was PBMCs. The receptors derive from a human donor in good health. Each CDR3 is given with its conserved first and last residue. The D gene is left open where the match is weak. Not every row has a clone size; where given, it reads once, few, many or a size class.

CDR3 DNA: TGTGCCAGCAGCCAAGATGAGGTCGTCGAGCAGTACTTC
CDR3 protein: CASSQDEVVEQYF
D gene: .
V gene: TRBV4-2
clone size: .
J gene: TRBJ2-7

CDR3 DNA: TGTGCCAGCAGGGGACAGCTCCAAGAGACCCAGTACTTC
CDR3 protein: CASRGQLQETQYF
D gene: TRBD1
V gene: TRBV5-4
clone size: once
J gene: TRBJ2-5

CDR3 DNA: TGTGCCAGCAGCTCGGACAGTTTCGCCACTATGAACTACACCTTC
CDR3 protein: CASSSDSFATMNYTF
D gene: .
V gene: TRBV5-4
clone size: few
J gene: TRBJ1-2

CDR3 DNA: TGTGCCAGCAGGCCCAGCGGGAGAGCTAATTACGAGCAGTACTTC
CDR3 protein: CASRPSGRANYEQYF
D gene: TRBD2
V gene: TRBV28
clone size: .
J gene: TRBJ2-7

CDR3 DNA: TGTGCCAGCAGTTTCCGGCAGGGGGCGGATTACGAGCAGTACTTC
CDR3 protein: CASSFRQGADYEQYF
D gene: TRBD1
V gene: TRBV27
clone size: .
J gene: TRBJ2-7

CDR3 DNA: TGTGCCAGCAGTCCCAGAAGAGGTGAAGCTTTCTTT
CDR3 protein: CASSPRRGEAFF
D gene: .
V gene: TRBV6-5
clone size: .
J gene: TRBJ1-1

CDR3 DNA: TGTGCCAGCACCGACAGGGGTACAGAAGATACGCAGTATTTT
CDR3 protein: CASTDRGTEDTQYF
D gene: TRBD1
V gene: TRBV6-6
clone size: once
J gene: TRBJ2-3

CDR3 DNA: TGTGCCAGCAGTCAGTTATCACTAGCGGTATACAATGAGCAGTTCTTC
CDR3 protein: CASSQLSLAVYNEQFF
D gene: TRBD2
V gene: TRBV7-2
clone size: .
J gene: TRBJ2-1

CDR3 DNA: TGTGCCTCGTCCGCCCCAGGTTATAATTCACCCCTCCACTTT
CDR3 protein: CASSAPGYNSPLHF
D gene: .
V gene: TRBV30
clone size: .
J gene: TRBJ1-6

CDR3 DNA: TGTGCCAGCAGCCCCAACTCACATCTAGTCTACGAGCAGTACTTC
CDR3 protein: CASSPNSHLVYEQYF
D gene: .
V gene: TRBV11-2
clone size: .
J gene: TRBJ2-7

CDR3 DNA: TGTGCCAGCACTCTACAGCTCAACACTGAAGCTTTCTTT
CDR3 protein: CASTLQLNTEAFF
D gene: .
V gene: TRBV6-6
clone size: .
J gene: TRBJ1-1

CDR3 DNA: TGTGCCAGTAGCACAGGGCCGGCCTACGAGCAGTACTTC
CDR3 protein: CASSTGPAYEQYF
D gene: .
V gene: TRBV19
clone size: .
J gene: TRBJ2-7

CDR3 DNA: TGTGCCTGGAGCTCGCGTATAGTAATCGAGACCCAGTACTTC
CDR3 protein: CAWSSRIVIETQYF
D gene: .
V gene: TRBV30
clone size: .
J gene: TRBJ2-5

CDR3 DNA: TGTGCCAGCAGTTACTCCGGGGGAGTGAGTGAAAAACTGTTTTTT
CDR3 protein: CASSYSGGVSEKLFF
D gene: .
V gene: TRBV6-5
clone size: .
J gene: TRBJ1-4

CDR3 DNA: TGCAGCGTCCGACAGGGGTGGAGCACTGAAGCTTTCTTT
CDR3 protein: CSVRQGWSTEAFF
D gene: TRBD1
V gene: TRBV29-1
clone size: .
J gene: TRBJ1-1

CDR3 DNA: TGTGCCAGCAATTTAGGGGCTCACTATGGCTACACCTTC
CDR3 protein: CASNLGAHYGYTF
D gene: .
V gene: TRBV6-1
clone size: once
J gene: TRBJ1-2

CDR3 DNA: TGTGCCAGCATGACACCGGGGTTCCCCGGGGAGCTGTTTTTT
CDR3 protein: CASMTPGFPGELFF
D gene: .
V gene: TRBV6-5
clone size: .
J gene: TRBJ2-2

CDR3 DNA: TGTGCCAGCAGCACAGGGACAGGGACGGACTATGGCTACACCTTC
CDR3 protein: CASSTGTGTDYGYTF
D gene: TRBD1
V gene: TRBV11-2
clone size: .
J gene: TRBJ1-2

CDR3 DNA: TGCGCCAGCAGCTTGGACAGTTTCACAGATACGCAGTATTTT
CDR3 protein: CASSLDSFTDTQYF
D gene: .
V gene: TRBV5-1
clone size: once
J gene: TRBJ2-3

CDR3 DNA: TGTGCCAGCAGCTTTTCGGGCGGGAGGGCTATTAGTGAGCAGTACTTC
CDR3 protein: CASSFSGGRAISEQYF
D gene: TRBD2
V gene: TRBV11-2
clone size: .
J gene: TRBJ2-7

CDR3 DNA: TGTGCCAGCAGCTCTCCAGAGTGGGGACAGGACGATGAAAAACTGTTTTTT
CDR3 protein: CASSSPEWGQDDEKLFF
D gene: TRBD1
V gene: TRBV7-9
clone size: .
J gene: TRBJ1-4

CDR3 DNA: TGTGCCAGCTCACCACCGAGCGGGAGATTGTACGAGCAGTACTTC
CDR3 protein: CASSPPSGRLYEQYF
D gene: TRBD2
V gene: TRBV18
clone size: .
J gene: TRBJ2-7

CDR3 DNA: TGTGCCAGCAGCTTACCAGATACAGATACGCAGTATTTT
CDR3 protein: CASSLPDTDTQYF
D gene: .
V gene: TRBV7-8
clone size: .
J gene: TRBJ2-3

CDR3 DNA: TGTGCCAGCTCAACACAGGGGGGGGGATCCTACAATGAGCAGTTCTTC
CDR3 protein: CASSTQGGGSYNEQFF
D gene: .
V gene: TRBV18
clone size: .
J gene: TRBJ2-1

CDR3 DNA: TGTGCCAGCAGCCCCGGGGGTTGGGGCGTGGACACCGGGGAGCTGTTTTTT
CDR3 protein: CASSPGGWGVDTGELFF
D gene: .
V gene: TRBV11-3
clone size: .
J gene: TRBJ2-2

CDR3 DNA: TGTTCCAGCAGCTCTTCGGGACTAGCGGGGTCGTCCAGGTACTTC
CDR3 protein: CSSSSSGLAGSSRYF
D gene: TRBD2
V gene: TRBV7-9
clone size: .
J gene: TRBJ2-5

CDR3 DNA: TGTGCCAGCAGGCGGACTAGCGGGGAACATGAGCAGTTCTTC
CDR3 protein: CASRRTSGEHEQFF
D gene: TRBD2
V gene: TRBV5-4
clone size: .
J gene: TRBJ2-1

CDR3 DNA: TGTGCCAGCAGCTTAGGGCGGGAAAGTCTGGGTGAGCAGTTCTTC
CDR3 protein: CASSLGRESLGEQFF
D gene: .
V gene: TRBV7-9
clone size: .
J gene: TRBJ2-1

CDR3 DNA: TGTGCCAGTAGTCCAGGACAGGGAGGCACTGAAGCTTTCTTT
CDR3 protein: CASSPGQGGTEAFF
D gene: TRBD1
V gene: TRBV19
clone size: .
J gene: TRBJ1-1

CDR3 DNA: TGTGCCAGCAGCGTAGAGGACAGGTACAATGAGCAGTTCTTC
CDR3 protein: CASSVEDRYNEQFF
D gene: TRBD1
V gene: TRBV9
clone size: few
J gene: TRBJ2-1

CDR3 DNA: TGTGCCAGCAGCCCGAGGGGGCGTGGCGAAAAACTGTTTTTT
CDR3 protein: CASSPRGRGEKLFF
D gene: TRBD1
V gene: TRBV7-8
clone size: few
J gene: TRBJ1-4

CDR3 DNA: TGCGCCAGCAGCCAAGGCCAGGGTTTCTACGAGCAGTACTTC
CDR3 protein: CASSQGQGFYEQYF
D gene: .
V gene: TRBV4-1
clone size: once
J gene: TRBJ2-7

CDR3 DNA: TGTGCCAGCAGCTCCGACCCGAGGCCCCCCAACGCCCAGTACTTC
CDR3 protein: CASSSDPRPPNAQYF
D gene: .
V gene: TRBV5-4
clone size: few
J gene: TRBJ2-5

CDR3 DNA: TGTGCCAGCAGGGATCCCCTAGCGGGACCCACCGGGGAGCTGTTTTTT
CDR3 protein: CASRDPLAGPTGELFF
D gene: TRBD2
V gene: TRBV2
clone size: .
J gene: TRBJ2-2

CDR3 DNA: TGTGCCAGCTCACCCCCAAGTCCAGGGGCTGGGGCCAACGTCCTGACTTTC
CDR3 protein: CASSPPSPGAGANVLTF
D gene: .
V gene: TRBV18
clone size: .
J gene: TRBJ2-6

CDR3 DNA: TGTGCCAGCAGACAACAGGGGGGCAGAACCTACGAGCAGTACTTC
CDR3 protein: CASRQQGGRTYEQYF
D gene: TRBD1
V gene: TRBV6-6
clone size: .
J gene: TRBJ2-7

CDR3 DNA: TGCGCCAGCAGCTTGTTAGGGGATAGGTCCTACGAGCAGTACTTC
CDR3 protein: CASSLLGDRSYEQYF
D gene: .
V gene: TRBV5-1
clone size: .
J gene: TRBJ2-7

CDR3 DNA: TGTGCCAGCAGCTGGTCTCTTGGCCAAGCCTACGAGCAGTACTTC
CDR3 protein: CASSWSLGQAYEQYF
D gene: .
V gene: TRBV7-2
clone size: .
J gene: TRBJ2-7

CDR3 DNA: TGTGCCAGCAGCCCGACAGACGCAACTAATGAAAAACTGTTTTTT
CDR3 protein: CASSPTDATNEKLFF
D gene: .
V gene: TRBV7-8
clone size: .
J gene: TRBJ1-4

CDR3 DNA: TGCGCCAGCAGCCGCCGACAGGGACTGCCCCTAAGAGGATCGAGAATGGAAAAACTGTTTTTT
CDR3 protein: CASSRRQGLPLRGSRMEKLFF
D gene: TRBD1
V gene: TRBV4-3
clone size: few
J gene: TRBJ1-4

CDR3 DNA: TGTGCCAGCTCACCTTACCCGTACAACCAGTACGAGCAGTACTTC
CDR3 protein: CASSPYPYNQYEQYF
D gene: .
V gene: TRBV18
clone size: .
J gene: TRBJ2-7

CDR3 DNA: TGTGCCAGCAGTTCATCGACAGGGGTGGGCACTGAAGCTTTCTTT
CDR3 protein: CASSSSTGVGTEAFF
D gene: TRBD1
V gene: TRBV28
clone size: .
J gene: TRBJ1-1

CDR3 DNA: TGTGCCAGCAGCCTCGACCCGACAGGGAGCTCCTACGAGCAGTACTTC
CDR3 protein: CASSLDPTGSSYEQYF
D gene: TRBD1
V gene: TRBV5-4
clone size: .
J gene: TRBJ2-7

CDR3 DNA: TGTGCCAGCAGTGAAGAGAGGAACACTGAAGCTTTCTTT
CDR3 protein: CASSEERNTEAFF
D gene: .
V gene: TRBV6-1
clone size: few
J gene: TRBJ1-1

CDR3 DNA: TGTGCCAGCAGCTTGGGGACAGGGGACCCCAATGAAAAACTGTTTTTT
CDR3 protein: CASSLGTGDPNEKLFF
D gene: TRBD1
V gene: TRBV5-4
clone size: .
J gene: TRBJ1-4

CDR3 DNA: TGTGCCAGCAGCTTGGCCAGGGCGAGCACAGATACGCAGTATTTT
CDR3 protein: CASSLARASTDTQYF
D gene: .
V gene: TRBV5-5
clone size: .
J gene: TRBJ2-3

CDR3 DNA: TGTGCCACCAGCAGAGCAAGGACAGGGCAAATTAACTATGGCTACACCTTC
CDR3 protein: CATSRARTGQINYGYTF
D gene: TRBD1
V gene: TRBV15
clone size: .
J gene: TRBJ1-2

CDR3 DNA: TGTGCCATCAGTGAGGCGAGTGGAGGAGCCGGGACAGGGCATCAGCCCCAGCATTTT
CDR3 protein: CAISEASGGAGTGHQPQHF
D gene: TRBD1
V gene: TRBV10-3
clone size: .
J gene: TRBJ1-5

CDR3 DNA: TGTGCCAGCAGCCGTGGACAGGTCCCAGAGACCCAGTACTTC
CDR3 protein: CASSRGQVPETQYF
D gene: TRBD1
V gene: TRBV11-2
clone size: few
J gene: TRBJ2-5

CDR3 DNA: TGTGCCAGCAGCTCGCCGGGACTAGGTGGCGAGCAGTACTTC
CDR3 protein: CASSSPGLGGEQYF
D gene: TRBD2
V gene: TRBV7-2
clone size: .
J gene: TRBJ2-7

CDR3 DNA: TGTGCCAGCAGCTACAGACTAGTGGGGGAAAAAGGTGAGCAGTTCTTC
CDR3 protein: CASSYRLVGEKGEQFF
D gene: .
V gene: TRBV6-5
clone size: .
J gene: TRBJ2-1

CDR3 DNA: TGTGCCTGGAGCTGGGGCGGGGGCAGCAATCAGCCCCAGCATTTT
CDR3 protein: CAWSWGGGSNQPQHF
D gene: .
V gene: TRBV30
clone size: .
J gene: TRBJ1-5

CDR3 DNA: TGTGCCAGCAGCTCAGAGTTCGGGGGGCAGTTTCAAGCTTTCTTT
CDR3 protein: CASSSEFGGQFQAFF
D gene: .
V gene: TRBV11-2
clone size: .
J gene: TRBJ1-1

CDR3 DNA: TGCGCCAGCAGCTCAGTAAGAGGGGGACCGGGAACTGAAGCTTTCTTT
CDR3 protein: CASSSVRGGPGTEAFF
D gene: .
V gene: TRBV5-1
clone size: .
J gene: TRBJ1-1

CDR3 DNA: TGTGCCAGCAGCGCCCGACAGGGGAGGTTCGAGCAGTACTTC
CDR3 protein: CASSARQGRFEQYF
D gene: TRBD1
V gene: TRBV5-8
clone size: .
J gene: TRBJ2-7

CDR3 DNA: TGTGCCAGCAGTTTCCAGACAGGGAAATATGGAAACACCATATATTTT
CDR3 protein: CASSFQTGKYGNTIYF
D gene: TRBD1
V gene: TRBV28
clone size: .
J gene: TRBJ1-3

CDR3 DNA: TGTGCCAGCAGTGGAGGGTGGGAAGGCCACAGCTCCTACGAGCAGTACTTC
CDR3 protein: CASSGGWEGHSSYEQYF
D gene: .
V gene: TRBV2
clone size: .
J gene: TRBJ2-7

CDR3 DNA: TGTGCCAGCAGCGACACTACTACGGGACTAGCGGTTTCCTACGAGCAGTACTTC
CDR3 protein: CASSDTTTGLAVSYEQYF
D gene: TRBD2
V gene: TRBV7-9
clone size: .
J gene: TRBJ2-7

CDR3 DNA: TGTGCCAGCAGTTTAGGGGCAGGGCTCCTCTCTGGGGCCAACGTCCTGACTTTC
CDR3 protein: CASSLGAGLLSGANVLTF
D gene: .
V gene: TRBV7-9
clone size: .
J gene: TRBJ2-6

CDR3 DNA: TGTGCCAGCAGTTTATCATCTCCGGGGTTGGTCTATGGCTACACCTTC
CDR3 protein: CASSLSSPGLVYGYTF
D gene: .
V gene: TRBV27
clone size: .
J gene: TRBJ1-2